The 22 T cell receptor beta chains below all came from one sample that was sequenced in a study of molecular identifiers for immune sequencing clone quantification. Using its own MiXCR run on the PCR reads, TCRdb lists one record per CDR3 protein. This sample yields roughly 300,000 distinct CDR3 sequences, of which roughly 24% are seen a single time; 0.65% to 0.75% belongs to the top ten. Sample: naive CD8+ T cells from blood, with Jurkat cell RNA spiked in. Subset in this sample: FACS-sorted CD8+CD4-CCR7+CD45RA+ naive T cells. These receptors originate from a human donor in good health. Some libraries in this study had Jurkat cell RNA spiked in.

A note on this clonotype: A much larger clone lies one base from this, so it may be a read error. This CDR3 is missing its conserved last phenylalanine or tryptophan, likely due to a read error. This CDR3 is CATSDPDSASETQYL. The CDR3, as DNA: TGTGCCACCAGTGACCCGGACTCCGCTTCCGAGACCCAGTACCTC. This chain connects TRBV24-1 to TRBJ2-5; a weak D match, TRBD2 (5 bases). The ends were cut back, 4 bases at V and 5 bases at J, with 16 bases in the middle. This CDR3 is built from 15 residues. The V gene's germline CDR1 is KGHDR and CDR2 SFDVKD.

This clonotype was detected a few times. The chain combines TRBV6-2 or TRBV6-3 with TRBJ1-2; D perhaps matches TRBD1 (5 bases). Germline V gene lookup returns CDR1 MNHEY and CDR2 SVGEGT. V lost 10 bases to trimming and J lost 8 bases, with 23 bases between them. The CDR3 consists of 14 residues. The CDR3 DNA sequence: TGTGCCACCCTTGGTCCCGGGACCACCGACGGCTACACCTTC. Its translation: CATLGPGTTDGYTF.

Points on this clonotype: A much larger clone lies one base from this, so it may be a read error. This sequence joins TRBV7-6 and TRBJ2-3; D is possibly TRBD1 or TRBD2 (5 bases each). The CDR3 consists of 15 residues. Germline-derived CDR1 and CDR2 are SGHVS and FNYEAQ. The CDR3 spells CASSILRDAVDTLYF. CDR3 in DNA: TGTGCCAGCAGCATCCTCCGGGACGCGGTAGATACGCTGTATTTT.

A word on this clonotype: Sequence at one end of the junction differs from germline and may be a read error. The V and J genes are TRBV25-1 and TRBJ1-1; 8 bases align to TRBD1. Germline V lookup: CDR1 MGHDK, CDR2 SYGVNS. This CDR3 has 15 residues. The CDR3 DNA reads TGTGCCAACAGTGATAGGGACAGGAATTTAGGTGAAGCTTTCTTT. Amino acids: CANSDRDRNLGEAFF.

As to this clonotype: A clone one base away is much larger, so this may be a read error. V gene TRBV20-1 combines with J gene TRBJ2-7; possibly TRBD1 for D (5 bases). V gave up 6 bases and J gave up 5 bases, with 11 bases separating them. This CDR3 region has 11 residues. Germline assignment: CDR1 DFQATT and CDR2 SNEGSKA (reference sequence). This chain's CDR3 is CSAPQVDEQYF. Here the CDR3 DNA reads TGCAGTGCCCCACAGGTGGACGAGCAGTACTTC.

This clonotype came up a few times. Written as DNA, the CDR3 is TGTGCCAGCAGCTTTCCGACTCAGGGTTTAACTGAAGCTTTCTTT. It encodes CASSFPTQGLTEAFF. The rearrangement joins TRBV7-2 to TRBJ1-1, with a tentative D call TRBD1 (5 bases). CDR1 and CDR2 from the germline V gene are SGHTA and FQGNSA. V was shortened by 3 bases and J by 5 bases, with 16 bases between the two germline ends. This CDR3 has 15 residues.

Note on this clonotype: This may be a read error, as it is one base from a much larger clone. The chain links TRBV21-1 to TRBJ1-1. TRBV21-1 is termed a pseudogene. The CDR3 is 11 residues long. The CDR3 DNA reads as TGTGCCAGCAACAAAAACCGAGAAGCTTTCTTT. Protein sequence: CASNKNREAFF.

This clonotype has a handful of counts. The V gene is TRBV7-9, the J gene TRBJ2-3; 8 bases are shared with TRBD2. This CDR3 spans 15 amino acids. The germline CDR1 and CDR2 sequences are SEHNR and FQNEAQ (reference sequence). Unmatched junction bases numbered 1, after V lost 0 bases and J lost 2 bases. CDR3 DNA sequence: TGTGCCAGCAGCTTAGCAGCGGGAGTCACAGATACGCAGTATTTT. Translation gives CASSLAAGVTDTQYF. Drawing the rest from reference TRBV7-9 and TRBJ2-3, the complete variable domain is DTGVSQNPRHKITKRGQNVTFRCDPISEHNRLYWYRQTLGQGPEFLTYFQNEAQLEKSRLLSDRFSAERPKGSFSTLEIQRTEQGDSAMYLCASSLAAGVTDTQYFGPGTRLTVL.

V gene TRBV19 combines with J gene TRBJ2-1; possible D gene TRBD1, 6 bases. CDR3 length: 13 residues. Trimming removed 7 bases from V and 7 bases from J, with 14 bases in between. Germline V gene lookup returns CDR1 LNHDA and CDR2 SQIVND (reference sequence). The CDR3, as DNA: TGTGCCAGTACCACGATGGGGGCGAATGAGCAGTTCTTC. Its protein is CASTTMGANEQFF.

This clonotype was detected ten times or more. The chain joins TRBV6-2 or TRBV6-3 to TRBJ1-1; tentative D call: TRBD1 (5 bases). The germline gives CDR1 MNHEY, CDR2 SVGEGT. The V end lost 6 bases, the J end lost 7 bases, and 9 bases lay between the germline ends. The CDR3 covers 11 residues. The CDR3 DNA reads as TGTGCCAGCAGGATAGGGGTTGAAGCTTTCTTT. Its protein is CASRIGVEAFF.

Notes on this clonotype: In this CDR3 the conserved last residue, phenylalanine or tryptophan, is missing, so a read error is likely. The chain employs TRBV19 and TRBJ1-1; D is unclear. Germline CDR1 LNHDA, CDR2 SQIVND (reference sequence). The CDR3 length is 13 residues. V was shortened by 1 base and J by 2 bases, with 5 bases between the two germline ends. In DNA form, the CDR3 reads TGTGCCAGTAGTATAGGCAGCAACACTGAAGCTTTCCTT. Its translation is CASSIGSNTEAFL.

Remarks on this clonotype: This may stem from a read error, because a much larger clone lies one nucleotide away. CDR3 nucleotides: TGTGCCACCAGCGCGGGACAGGGCGAATCCTACGAGCAGTACTTC. Translating gives CATSAGQGESYEQYF. The genes are TRBV7-9 and TRBJ2-7, with 9 bases aligning to TRBD1. Germline V CDR1 and CDR2: SEHNR, FQNEAQ (reference sequence). There are 15 residues in the CDR3.

As for this clonotype: This clone may be a read error of a much larger clone one base away. The chain employs TRBV5-6 and TRBJ2-7, with TRBD1 matching over 7 bases. This CDR3 contains 14 residues. Looked up from germline, CDR1 is SGHDT and CDR2 is YYEEEE. CDR3: CASGLGTASYEQYF. The CDR3 DNA reads TGTGCCAGCGGCTTGGGGACAGCCTCCTACGAGCAGTACTTC.

This chain links TRBV28 with TRBJ2-5; TRBD1 might be the D (6 bases). Germline CDR1 reads MDHEN; CDR2 reads SYDVKM. This CDR3 is 16 amino acids long. Trimming took off 6 bases at V and 5 bases at J, with 22 bases between the two ends. CDR3 residues: CASSPRGHMDGETQYF. The CDR3 coding sequence is TGTGCCAGCAGCCCCCGGGGACACATGGACGGGGAGACCCAGTACTTC.

Remarks on this clonotype: Being one base from a much bigger clone, this may be a read error. The chain has TRBV27 and TRBJ1-2; possibly TRBD1 for D (5 bases). Germline CDR1 MNHEY, CDR2 SMNVEV (reference sequence). This CDR3 contains 15 residues. The DNA for the CDR3 is TGTGCCGGCAGTTTATCCCCAGGGTTGAACTATGGCTACACCTTC. Its translation is CAGSLSPGLNYGYTF.

This clonotype appeared many times. The chain is built from TRBV2 and TRBJ2-7; a possible D gene is TRBD1 (5 bases). The CDR3 runs 14 residues. V was trimmed by 11 bases and J by 0 bases, leaving 17 bases between them. Germline V gene data show CDR1 as SNHLY and CDR2 as FYNNEI. CDR3 nucleotide sequence: TGTGCCGTAACCTCGACTGACAGCTCCTACGAGCAGTACTTC. The encoded protein is CAVTSTDSSYEQYF.

This clonotype was observed many times. The gene calls are TRBV2 and TRBJ1-1, with D perhaps TRBD1 (5 bases). Germline CDR1 SNHLY, CDR2 FYNNEI. The CDR3 is made up of 13 amino acids. V was trimmed by 7 bases and J by 8 bases, leaving 17 bases between them. The CDR3 reads CASIQLGVDEAFF. In DNA form, the CDR3 reads TGTGCCAGCATCCAACTGGGGGTCGACGAAGCTTTCTTT.

This clonotype was observed at least ten times. The rearrangement links TRBV25-1 to TRBJ1-5, with D possibly matching TRBD1 (6 bases). Germline assignment: CDR1 MGHDK and CDR2 SYGVNS. Trimming took off 6 bases at V and 6 bases at J, with 9 bases between the two ends. CDR3 length: 12 residues. CDR3 loop: CASSRGSQPQHF. The CDR3, as DNA: TGTGCCAGCAGCAGGGGTAGTCAGCCCCAGCATTTT.

The chain links TRBV11-2 to TRBJ2-3; tentative D call: TRBD1 (5 bases). Germline V gene data show CDR1 as SGHAT and CDR2 as FQNNGV. This CDR3 region has 15 residues. The V end was cut by 2 bases, the J end by 2 bases, with 11 bases between. CDR3 region: CASSLTGLDTDTQYF. CDR3 nucleotide sequence: TGTGCCAGCAGCTTAACAGGTCTGGACACAGATACGCAGTATTTT.

Comments on this clonotype: A much larger clone lies a single base off, so this may be a read error. Since the CDR3 does not end with the conserved phenylalanine or tryptophan, this likely comes from a read error. The chain uses TRBV29-1 and TRBJ2-5, with TRBD2 identical over 7 bases. Germline assignment: CDR1 SQVTM and CDR2 ANQGSEA. V shed 4 bases and J 11 bases; nucleotides not matched to a gene: 7. The CDR3 runs 11 residues. CDR3 nucleotide sequence: TGCAGCGTTGTTGGGGAGGGACGGCAGTACTTA. Translation: CSVVGEGRQYL.

There are many counts of this clonotype. The rearrangement uses TRBV29-1 and TRBJ2-3; a possible D gene is TRBD1 (7 bases). Germline-derived CDR1 and CDR2 are SQVTM and ANQGSEA. The V gene lost 6 bases and the J gene lost 0 bases, with 13 bases spanning the gap. The CDR3 is 14 residues long. CDR3: CSVLQGTSTDTQYF. The CDR3 nucleotides read TGCAGCGTCTTACAGGGGACTAGCACAGATACGCAGTATTTT.

In this sample, this clonotype turned up a few times. The V and J genes are TRBV20-1 and TRBJ2-5; TRBD2 matches 11 bases. V was clipped by 6 bases and J by 1 base; unmatched bases: 4. This CDR3 region has 14 residues. Germline V CDR1 and CDR2: DFQATT, SNEGSKA (reference sequence). The CDR3 protein is CSAPLAGGQETQYF. CDR3 DNA: TGCAGTGCCCCTCTAGCGGGAGGCCAAGAGACCCAGTACTTC.